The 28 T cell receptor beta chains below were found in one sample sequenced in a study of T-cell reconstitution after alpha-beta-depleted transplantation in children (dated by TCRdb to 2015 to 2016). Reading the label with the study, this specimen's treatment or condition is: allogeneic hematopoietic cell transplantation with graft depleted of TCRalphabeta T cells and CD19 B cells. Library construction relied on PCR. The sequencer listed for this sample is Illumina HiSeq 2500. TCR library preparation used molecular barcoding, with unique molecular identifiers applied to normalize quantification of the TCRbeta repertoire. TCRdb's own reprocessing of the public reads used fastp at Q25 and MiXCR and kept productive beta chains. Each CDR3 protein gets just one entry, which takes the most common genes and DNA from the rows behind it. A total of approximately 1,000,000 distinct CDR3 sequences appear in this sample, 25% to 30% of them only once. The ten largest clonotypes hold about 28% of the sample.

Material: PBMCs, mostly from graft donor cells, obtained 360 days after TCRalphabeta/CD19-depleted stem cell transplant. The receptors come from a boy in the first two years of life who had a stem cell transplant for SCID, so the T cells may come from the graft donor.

CDR3 in amino acids: CASRYLSQGTEAFF. In nucleotides, the CDR3 is TGTGCCAGCAGATACTTAAGTCAGGGAACTGAAGCTTTCTTT. The chain combines TRBV12-3 or TRBV12-4 with TRBJ1-1, with a tentative D call TRBD1 (5 bases). V was cut by 6 bases and J by 5 bases, with 16 bases left in between. CDR3 size: 14 residues.

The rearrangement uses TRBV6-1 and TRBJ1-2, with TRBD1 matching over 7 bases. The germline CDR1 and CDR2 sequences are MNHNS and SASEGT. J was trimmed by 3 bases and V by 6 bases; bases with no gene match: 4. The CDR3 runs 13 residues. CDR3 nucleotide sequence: TGTGCCAGCAGGGGGACAGAGGACTATGGCTACACCTTC. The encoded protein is CASRGTEDYGYTF.

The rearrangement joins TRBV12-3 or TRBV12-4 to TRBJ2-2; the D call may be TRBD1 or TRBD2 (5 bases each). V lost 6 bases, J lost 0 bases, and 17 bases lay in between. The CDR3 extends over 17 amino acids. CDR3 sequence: CASSRDRTVANTGELFF. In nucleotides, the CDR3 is TGTGCCAGCAGCCGGGACCGAACTGTCGCGAACACCGGGGAGCTGTTTTTT.

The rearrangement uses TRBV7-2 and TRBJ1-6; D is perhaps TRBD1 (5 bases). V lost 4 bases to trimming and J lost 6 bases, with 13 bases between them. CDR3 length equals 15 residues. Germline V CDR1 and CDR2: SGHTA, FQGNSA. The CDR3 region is CASSYPGTVNSPLHF. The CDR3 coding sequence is TGTGCCAGCAGCTACCCAGGGACGGTTAATTCACCCCTCCACTTT.

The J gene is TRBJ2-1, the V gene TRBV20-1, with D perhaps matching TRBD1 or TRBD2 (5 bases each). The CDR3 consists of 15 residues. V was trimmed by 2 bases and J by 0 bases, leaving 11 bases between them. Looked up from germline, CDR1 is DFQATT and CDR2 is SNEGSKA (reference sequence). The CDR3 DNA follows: TGCAGTGCTAGATTCTTGAGGGGCTCCTACAATGAGCAGTTCTTC. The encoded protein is CSARFLRGSYNEQFF.

The CDR3, as DNA: TGCAGTGCTAACAGGGTTGAAGCTTTCTTT. Translating gives CSANRVEAFF. The chain uses TRBV20-1 and TRBJ1-1; D perhaps matches TRBD1 (6 bases). The germline V gene has CDR1 DFQATT and CDR2 SNEGSKA (reference sequence). CDR3 size: 10 residues. The V gene lost 4 bases and the J gene lost 7 bases, with 7 bases spanning the gap.

The CDR3 coding sequence is TGCAGTGCTAGAACCCCCCCGGGACCGAGTAATGAAAAACTGTTTTTT. This encodes CSARTPPGPSNEKLFF. The rearrangement joins TRBV20-1 to TRBJ1-4; possibly TRBD1 for D (5 bases). Germline assignment: CDR1 DFQATT and CDR2 SNEGSKA (reference sequence). Between the trimmed V and J ends, which lost 2 bases and 4 bases, there was a span of 17 bases. The CDR3 has 16 residues.

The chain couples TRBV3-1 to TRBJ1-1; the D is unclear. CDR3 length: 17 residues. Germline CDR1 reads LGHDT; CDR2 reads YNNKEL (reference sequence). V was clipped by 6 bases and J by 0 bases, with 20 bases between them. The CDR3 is CASRQQGSGVLNTEAFF. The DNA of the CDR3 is TGTGCCAGCAGACAGCAAGGGTCGGGTGTTTTGAACACTGAAGCTTTCTTT.

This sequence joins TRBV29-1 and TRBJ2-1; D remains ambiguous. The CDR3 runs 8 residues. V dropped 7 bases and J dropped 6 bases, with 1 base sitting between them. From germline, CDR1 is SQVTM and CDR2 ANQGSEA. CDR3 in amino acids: CSANEQFF. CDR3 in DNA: TGCAGCGCCAATGAGCAGTTCTTC.

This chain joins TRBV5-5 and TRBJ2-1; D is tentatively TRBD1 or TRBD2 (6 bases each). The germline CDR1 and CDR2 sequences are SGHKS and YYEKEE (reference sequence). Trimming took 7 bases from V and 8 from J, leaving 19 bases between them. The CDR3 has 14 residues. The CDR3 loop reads CASEGGMGGHEQFF. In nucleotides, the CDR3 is TGTGCCAGCGAAGGGGGGATGGGGGGCCATGAGCAGTTCTTC.

The CDR3: CASSRNSGEAFF. The CDR3 DNA reads TGTGCCAGCAGTCGCAATTCGGGTGAAGCTTTCTTT. V usage is TRBV3-1 and J usage is TRBJ1-1; D is unresolved. Trimming removed 6 bases at V and 7 bases at J, with 12 bases between. This CDR3 has 12 residues. Germline-derived CDR1 and CDR2 are LGHDT and YNNKEL (reference sequence).

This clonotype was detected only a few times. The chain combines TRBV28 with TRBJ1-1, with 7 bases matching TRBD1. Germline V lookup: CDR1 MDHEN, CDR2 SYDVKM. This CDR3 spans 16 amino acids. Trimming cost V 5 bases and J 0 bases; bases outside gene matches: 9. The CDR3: CASSRQRDSMNTEAFF. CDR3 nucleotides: TGTGCCAGCAGTCGACAACGGGACAGCATGAACACTGAAGCTTTCTTT. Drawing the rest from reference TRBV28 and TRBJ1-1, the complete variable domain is DVKVTQSSRYLVKRTGEKVFLECVQDMDHENMFWYRQDPGLGLRLIYFSYDVKMKEKGDIPEGYSVSREKKERFSLILESASTNQTSMYLCASSRQRDSMNTEAFFGQGTRLTVV.

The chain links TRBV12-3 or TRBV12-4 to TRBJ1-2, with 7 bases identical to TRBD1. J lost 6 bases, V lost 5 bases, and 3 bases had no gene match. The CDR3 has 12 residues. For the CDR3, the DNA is TGTGCCAGCAGTCGACAGGGCCATGGCTACACCTTC. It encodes CASSRQGHGYTF.

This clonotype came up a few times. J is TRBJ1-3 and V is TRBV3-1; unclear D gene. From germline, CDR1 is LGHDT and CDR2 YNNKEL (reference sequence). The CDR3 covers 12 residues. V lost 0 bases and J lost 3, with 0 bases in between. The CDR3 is CASSQDGNTIYF. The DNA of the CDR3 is TGTGCCAGCAGCCAAGATGGAAACACCATATATTTT.

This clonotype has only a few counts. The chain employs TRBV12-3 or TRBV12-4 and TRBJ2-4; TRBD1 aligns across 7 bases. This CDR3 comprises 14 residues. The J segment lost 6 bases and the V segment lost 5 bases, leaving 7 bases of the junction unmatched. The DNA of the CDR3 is TGTGCCAGCAGTCAAGGACAGGTCGCAAACATTCAGTACTTC. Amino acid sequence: CASSQGQVANIQYF.

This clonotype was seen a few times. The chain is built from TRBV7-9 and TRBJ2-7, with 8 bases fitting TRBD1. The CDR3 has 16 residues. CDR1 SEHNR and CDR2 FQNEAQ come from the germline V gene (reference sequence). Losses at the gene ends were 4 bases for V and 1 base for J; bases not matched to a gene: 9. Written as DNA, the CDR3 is TGTGCCAGCAGCTCCCCAGGGGGCCACAAGTCCTACGAGCAGTACTTC. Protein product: CASSSPGGHKSYEQYF.

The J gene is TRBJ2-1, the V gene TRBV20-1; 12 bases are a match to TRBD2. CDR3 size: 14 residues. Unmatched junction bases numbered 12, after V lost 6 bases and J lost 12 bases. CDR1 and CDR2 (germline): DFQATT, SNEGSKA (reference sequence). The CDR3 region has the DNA TGCAGTGCGATACTAGCGGGGGGCCCTTTACGGCAGTTCTTC. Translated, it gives CSAILAGGPLRQFF.

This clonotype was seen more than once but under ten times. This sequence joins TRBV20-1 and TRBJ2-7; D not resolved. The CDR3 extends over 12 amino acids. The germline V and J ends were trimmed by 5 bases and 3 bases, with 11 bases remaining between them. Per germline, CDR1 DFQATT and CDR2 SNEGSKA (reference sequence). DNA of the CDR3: TGCAGTGCTCTCCCTGGGGACTACGAGCAGTACTTC. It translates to CSALPGDYEQYF.

The CDR3: CATSDADRPYGYTF. The DNA of the CDR3 is TGTGCCACCAGTGACGCGGACAGACCCTATGGCTACACCTTC. The chain combines TRBV24-1 with TRBJ1-2, with D maybe TRBD1 (6 bases). Trimming removed 4 bases at V and 4 bases at J, with 12 bases between. The germline V gene has CDR1 KGHDR and CDR2 SFDVKD. This CDR3 contains 14 residues.

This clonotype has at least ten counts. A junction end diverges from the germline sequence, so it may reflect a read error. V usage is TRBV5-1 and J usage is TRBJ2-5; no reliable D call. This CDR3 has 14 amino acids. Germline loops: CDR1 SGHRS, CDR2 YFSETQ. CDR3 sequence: CASSLGQIQETQYF. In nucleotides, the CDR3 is TGTGCCAGCAGCTTAGGGCAGATCCAAGAGACCCAGTACTTC.

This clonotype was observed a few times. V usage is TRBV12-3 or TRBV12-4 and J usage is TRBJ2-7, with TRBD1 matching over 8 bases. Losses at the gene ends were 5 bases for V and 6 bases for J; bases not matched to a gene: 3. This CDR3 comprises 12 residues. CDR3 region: CASSRTGLEQYF. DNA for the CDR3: TGTGCCAGCAGTAGGACAGGGCTCGAGCAGTACTTC.

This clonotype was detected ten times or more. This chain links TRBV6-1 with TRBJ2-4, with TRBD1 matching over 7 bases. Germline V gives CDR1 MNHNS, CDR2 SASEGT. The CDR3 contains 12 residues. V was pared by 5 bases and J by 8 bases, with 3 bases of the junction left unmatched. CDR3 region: CASSLQGYIQYF. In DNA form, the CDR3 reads TGTGCCAGCAGTCTACAGGGGTACATTCAGTACTTC.

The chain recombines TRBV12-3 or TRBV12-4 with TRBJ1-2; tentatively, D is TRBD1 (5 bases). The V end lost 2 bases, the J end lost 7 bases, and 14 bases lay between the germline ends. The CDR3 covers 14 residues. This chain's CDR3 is CASSLSQGVGGYTF. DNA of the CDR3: TGTGCCAGCAGTTTAAGCCAGGGCGTGGGTGGCTACACCTTC.

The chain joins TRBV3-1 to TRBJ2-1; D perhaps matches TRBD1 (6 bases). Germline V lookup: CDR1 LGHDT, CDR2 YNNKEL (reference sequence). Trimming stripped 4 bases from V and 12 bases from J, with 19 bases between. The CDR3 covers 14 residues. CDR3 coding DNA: TGTGCCAGCAGCCCTTCCGGACAGCCTGGGCGGCAGTTCTTC. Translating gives CASSPSGQPGRQFF.

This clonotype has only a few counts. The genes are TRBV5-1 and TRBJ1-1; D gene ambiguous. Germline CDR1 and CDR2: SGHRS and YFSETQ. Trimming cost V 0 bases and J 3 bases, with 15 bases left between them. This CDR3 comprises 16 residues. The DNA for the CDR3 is TGCGCCAGCAGCTTGGCCCCCCAGTCCGGGGACACTGAAGCTTTCTTT. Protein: CASSLAPQSGDTEAFF.

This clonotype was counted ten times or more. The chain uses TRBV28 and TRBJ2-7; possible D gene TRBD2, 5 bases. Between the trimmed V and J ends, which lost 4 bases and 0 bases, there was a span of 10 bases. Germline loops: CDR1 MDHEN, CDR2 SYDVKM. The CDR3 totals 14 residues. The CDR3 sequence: CASSSPGSSYEQYF. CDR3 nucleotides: TGTGCCAGCAGTTCCCCGGGGAGCTCCTACGAGCAGTACTTC.

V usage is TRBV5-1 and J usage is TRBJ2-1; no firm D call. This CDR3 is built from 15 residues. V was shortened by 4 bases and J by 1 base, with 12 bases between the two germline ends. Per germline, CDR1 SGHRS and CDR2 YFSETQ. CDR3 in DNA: TGCGCCAGCAGCCCCATGTTGGGATCCTACAATGAGCAGTTCTTC. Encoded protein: CASSPMLGSYNEQFF.

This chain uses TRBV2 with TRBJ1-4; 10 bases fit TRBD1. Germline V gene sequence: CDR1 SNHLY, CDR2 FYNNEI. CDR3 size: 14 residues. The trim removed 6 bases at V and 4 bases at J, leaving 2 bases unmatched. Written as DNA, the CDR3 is TGTGCCAGCAGGGGGGACAGGGGTAATGAAAAACTGTTTTTT. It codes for CASRGDRGNEKLFF. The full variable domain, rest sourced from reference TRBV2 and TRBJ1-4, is EPEVTQTPSHQVTQMGQEVILRCVPISNHLYFYWYRQILGQKVEFLVSFYNNEISEKSEIFDDQFSVERPDGSNFTLKIRSTKLEDSAMYFCASRGDRGNEKLFFGSGTQLSVL.